Sequencing of this T cell receptor (beta chain) was carried out in a study of blood T cell repertoires in COVID-19. This CDR3 is built from 15 residues. The V end was cut by 4 bases, the J end by 3 bases, with 15 bases between. The germline V gene encodes CDR1 KGHSY and CDR2 FQNENV. Here immunoSEQ multiplex PCR was the method, and the copy in TCRdb shows in-frame clones only, minus some. The sample lists 200,000 to 250,000 clones, approximately 85% occurring once. The sequencing input was PBMCs or T cells enriched from blood (not recorded which). V and J are TRBV16 and TRBJ1-1; perhaps TRBD1 as D (6 bases). The sequence was obtained from a woman in her 50s with acute COVID-19. CDR3 in DNA: TGTGCCAGCAGCCCTCCGGACAGTAGGGACACTGAAGCTTTCTTT. As protein: CASSPPDSRDTEAFF. The variable domain in full, with the rest retrieved from reference TRBV16 and TRBJ1-1, is GEEVAQTPKHLVRGEGQKAKLYCAPIKGHSYVFWYQQVLKNEFKFLISFQNENVFDETGMPKERFSAKCLPNSPCSLEIQATKLEDSAVYFCASSPPDSRDTEAFFGQGTRLTVV.